The source of this TCR beta chain is a study of vaccination and CD4 T cells after COVID-19. Background on the study: The cells in question were stimulated using overlapping spike peptides derived from SARS-CoV-2, HCoV-NL63, HCoV-OC43 and HCoV-229E.

Comments on this clonotype: Its antigen is currently unknown.

Documented treatment: approximately 10-day PBMC culture with coronavirus spike peptide pools or control peptides (ViraFEST assay). From the roughly ten-day cultures, CD4+ T cells were isolated by negative selection. The CDR3 length is 14 residues. Germline CDR1 is SEHNR and CDR2 is FQNEAQ (reference sequence). The ends lost 4 bases at V and 8 bases at J; junction bases unmatched: 10. The Oncomine TCR Beta short-read assay generated sequence data from the DNA of cultured CD4+ T cells. Each CDR3 protein is one row after TCRdb ran MiXCR on the PCR reads. The sample includes 13,000 or so distinct CDR3 sequences, more than 35% of them seen just once.

This TCR derives from a human donor who had recovered from COVID-19. Sequencing was performed on CD4+ T cells from blood, cultured in vitro. The chain carries TRBV7-9 and TRBJ1-2; TRBD1 agrees at 7 bases. CDR3 in amino acids: CASSYLPGQVGYTF. The CDR3 nucleotides are TGTGCCAGCAGCTATCTCCCCGGACAGGTAGGCTACACCTTC.